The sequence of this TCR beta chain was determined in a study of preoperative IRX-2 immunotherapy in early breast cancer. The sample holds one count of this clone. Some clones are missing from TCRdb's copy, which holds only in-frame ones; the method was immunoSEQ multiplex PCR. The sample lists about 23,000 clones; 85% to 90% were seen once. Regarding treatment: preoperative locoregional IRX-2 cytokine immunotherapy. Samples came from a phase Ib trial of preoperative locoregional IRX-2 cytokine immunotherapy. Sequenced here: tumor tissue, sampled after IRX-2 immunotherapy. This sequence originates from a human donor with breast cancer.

CDR3 sequence (DNA): TGCGCCAGCAGCCAACCCTGGCCCCCTAGCGGGGGGCCCCAAGAGACCCAGTACTTC. Its protein is CASSQPWPPSGGPQETQYF. The V call is TRBV4-3, the J call TRBJ2-5, with 11 bases fitting TRBD2. This CDR3 region has 19 residues. Germline V gene lookup returns CDR1 LGHNA and CDR2 YSLEER. V was clipped by 2 bases and J by 1 base; unmatched bases: 12.